Following are 5 T cell receptor beta chains from one sample sequenced in a study of T cell clonality in common variable immunodeficiency (dated by TCRdb to about 2015). Library preparation employed the immunoSEQ multiplex PCR assay. The table was pulled from immuneACCESS by TCRdb, which kept in-frame rearrangements only. Such tables lose some clones; where checked, under half of the loss comes from unresolved V genes, and the rest has no known cause. The sample has roughly 48,000 clones on record, with no singletons. The top ten clonotypes cover approximately 3.6% of the sample. The sample comprised peripheral blood mononuclear cells. The receptor source for this set is a person aged 18 to 70 in good health.

This clone was seen ten or more times. The read ends 3 residues before the CDR3 terminus; that terminus is restored from the germline J gene. This chain uses TRBV7-4 with TRBJ2-5, with 7 bases fitting TRBD1. This CDR3 region has 16 residues. After removal of 5 bases from V and 7 bases from J, the junction contained 16 bases not matched to a gene. CDR1 and CDR2 (germline): SGHVT, SQSDAQ. The part of the CDR3 DNA that was read is TGTGCCAGCAGCCCCTCAGGGGGACACCTAACCCGGACC. This translates into CASSPSGGHLTRT. The whole CDR3 sequence is CASSPSGGHLTRTQYF.

The sample holds many counts of this clone. The read ends 3 residues shy of where the CDR3 ends; the end is completed using the germline J gene. This chain joins TRBV5-1 and TRBJ1-1; the match to TRBD1 covers 7 bases. V trimming: 0 bases; J trimming: 4 bases; junction bases outside the gene matches: 9. The length of the CDR3 is 16 residues. Germline CDR1 SGHRS, CDR2 YFSETQ. The covered CDR3 bases are TGCGCCAGCAGCTTGGGAGGGGGCGCAGTAGCCACTGAA. The encoded protein is CASSLGGGAVATE. The complete CDR3 protein is CASSLGGGAVATEAFF. Complete variable domain (other parts from reference TRBV5-1 and TRBJ1-1): KAGVTQTPRYLIKTRGQQVTLSCSPISGHRSVSWYQQTPGQGLQFLFEYFSETQRNKGNFPGRFSGRQFSNSRSEMNVSTLELGDSALYLCASSLGGGAVATEAFFGQGTRLTVV.

This clone was observed many times. The read halts 3 residues ahead of the CDR3 end, with the missing end drawn from the germline J gene. The chain carries TRBV11-2 and TRBJ1-2; maybe TRBD1 (6 bases). There are 15 residues in the CDR3. Trimming took 5 bases from V and 7 from J, leaving 20 bases between them. Germline-derived CDR1 and CDR2 are SGHAT and FQNNGV. The sequenced CDR3 bases are TGTGCCAGCAGCGTCCTGAGGGGGGGCCTGGGTGGC. Translation gives CASSVLRGGLGG. The entire CDR3 sequence reads CASSVLRGGLGGYTF.

This clone was found many times. The read gets to within 3 residues of the CDR3 end, and the germline J gene fills in the rest. The J gene is TRBJ1-1, the V gene TRBV6-1; tentative D call: TRBD1 (6 bases). CDR1 and CDR2 (germline): MNHNS, SASEGT. V was clipped by 4 bases and J by 3 bases, with 15 bases between them. The CDR3 covers 15 residues. Partial CDR3 DNA: TGTGCCAGCAGTGCCCCCCGGGGGGCTTACACTGAA. Translating gives CASSAPRGAYTE. From start to end, the CDR3 is CASSAPRGAYTEAFF.

This clone came up many times. With the read ending 3 residues before the CDR3 end, the germline J gene is used to fill in that end. The chain combines TRBV29-1 with TRBJ1-1, with D uncertain. The CDR3 spans 13 residues. Trimming stripped 3 bases from V and 1 base from J, with 9 bases between. Germline values: CDR1 SQVTM, CDR2 ANQGSEA. The CDR3 bases that were read are TGCAGCGTTGAGCCGGGGTCGAACACTGAA. This gives the protein CSVEPGSNTE. The whole CDR3 is CSVEPGSNTEAFF. The variable domain in full, with the rest retrieved from reference TRBV29-1 and TRBJ1-1, is SAVISQKPSRDICQRGTSLTIQCQVDSQVTMMFWYRQQPGQSLTLIATANQGSEATYESGFVIDKFPISRPNLTFSTLTVSNMSPEDSSIYLCSVEPGSNTEAFFGQGTRLTVV.